Presented here are 20 T cell receptor beta chains from one specimen sequenced in a study of a mutant IDH1 vaccine in newly diagnosed glioma. Time point indicated: week 23, last vaccination. A 20-mer mutant IDH1 peptide at 300 ug was injected subcutaneously with topical imiquimod. TCRdb keeps only in-frame clones here, not all; method: immunoSEQ multiplex PCR. The sample records around 76,000 clones, more than 80% being singletons. These receptors have no identified antigens. The material was PBMCs, obtained from a glioma patient whose treatment included an IDH1 peptide vaccine. The receptors stem from a woman aged 50 to 60 with glioma.

The sample holds one count of this clone. V is TRBV18 and J is TRBJ2-7; TRBD2 matches at 8 bases. The junction had 7 bases not matched to a gene; V was cut back by 3 bases and J by 0 bases. The germline V gene encodes CDR1 KGHSH and CDR2 LQKENI. This CDR3 has 16 residues. For the CDR3, the DNA is TGTGCCAGCTCACCCTATTCAGCGGGGGTCTCCTACGAGCAGTACTTC. It codes for CASSPYSAGVSYEQYF.

J is TRBJ2-2 and V is TRBV19; D is unclear. The CDR3 spans 14 residues. V was pared by 8 bases and J by 2 bases, with 12 bases between. Germline V gene lookup returns CDR1 LNHDA and CDR2 SQIVND (reference sequence). Here the CDR3 DNA reads TGTGCCAGTGGGCTAGAACCCAACACCGGGGAGCTGTTTTTT. This sequence encodes CASGLEPNTGELFF.

Comment on this clone: Relative to the germline gene, one junction end is altered; a read error may explain this. The chain links TRBV5-5 to TRBJ1-2; D is unclear. Germline lookup yields CDR1 SGHKS and CDR2 YYEKEE (reference sequence). CDR3 length equals 10 residues. The chain's CDR3 is CASTLDGISF. Written as DNA, the CDR3 is TGTGCCAGCACCTTGGACGGCATATCCTTC.

J is TRBJ1-1 and V is TRBV18; TRBD1 matches 11 bases. Germline loops: CDR1 KGHSH, CDR2 LQKENI. J lost 1 base, V lost 3 bases, and 4 bases had no gene match. The CDR3 is 16 amino acids. CDR3 region: CASSPRDRGANTEAFF. In DNA, the CDR3 is TGTGCCAGCTCACCGAGGGACAGGGGGGCGAACACTGAAGCTTTCTTT.

CDR3 bases: TGTGCCAGCAGTTACGCGGAGCGGGGGTCCATGAGGGGCTACACCTTC. It yields the protein CASSYAERGSMRGYTF. The chain employs TRBV6-5 and TRBJ1-2, with D possibly TRBD1 on 5 matching bases. Trimming left V 2 bases short and J 8 bases short, with 21 bases between. Looked up from germline, CDR1 is MNHEY and CDR2 is SVGAGI. The CDR3 has 16 amino acids.

The chain joins TRBV28 to TRBJ1-2, with TRBD1 identical over 7 bases. The V segment lost 4 bases and the J segment 8 bases; nucleotides outside the gene matches: 10. The germline gives CDR1 MDHEN, CDR2 SYDVKM. This CDR3 has 14 residues. The CDR3 DNA is TGTGCCAGCAGTTCCAACAGGGGCGGCTGGGGCTACACCTTC. Translating it yields CASSSNRGGWGYTF.

This chain uses TRBV27 with TRBJ2-7; no firm D call. Per the germline V gene, CDR1 is MNHEY and CDR2 is SMNVEV (reference sequence). Between the trimmed V and J ends, which lost 5 bases and 1 base, there was a span of 18 bases. The CDR3 has 16 residues. The CDR3 loop is CASSPGIEWDSYEQYF. The CDR3 coding sequence is TGTGCCAGCAGTCCGGGTATCGAGTGGGATTCCTACGAGCAGTACTTC.

DNA for the CDR3: TGTGCCAGCAGCCCTCCCGGGACTCCAGGAGAGACCCAGTACTTC. Protein: CASSPPGTPGETQYF. The chain carries TRBV6-5 and TRBJ2-5; the D gene is possibly TRBD2 (6 bases). CDR3 size: 15 residues. Per the germline V gene, CDR1 is MNHEY and CDR2 is SVGAGI. Trimming removed 6 bases from V and 4 bases from J, with 18 bases in between.

The chain employs TRBV9 and TRBJ2-3; the match to TRBD2 covers 8 bases. Germline CDR1 is SGDLS and CDR2 is YYNGEE. This CDR3 is 18 amino acids long. Trimming took 3 bases from V and 2 from J; bases not matched to a gene: 14. The CDR3 is CASSALGSVAGFTDTQYF. DNA of the CDR3: TGTGCCAGCAGCGCCCTAGGTTCTGTAGCGGGATTCACAGATACGCAGTATTTT. The whole variable domain, remainder taken from reference TRBV9 and TRBJ2-3, is DSGVTQTPKHLITATGQRVTLRCSPRSGDLSVYWYQQSLDQGLQFLIQYYNGEERAKGNILERFSAQQFPDLHSELNLSSLELGDSALYFCASSALGSVAGFTDTQYFGPGTRLTVL.

The chain is built from TRBV6-6 and TRBJ1-3; no reliable D call. The V end lost 2 bases, the J end lost 9 bases, and 14 bases lay between the germline ends. The CDR3 contains 14 residues. Looked up from germline, CDR1 is MNHNY and CDR2 is SVGAGI (reference sequence). CDR3 in DNA: TGTGCCAGCAGTTACGCGTCAGCACTAACCACCATATATTTT. Encoded protein: CASSYASALTTIYF.

This chain uses TRBV4-1 with TRBJ2-3; unclear D gene. From germline, CDR1 is MGHRA and CDR2 YSYEKL. V was clipped by 4 bases and J by 4 bases, with 9 bases between them. The CDR3 has 13 residues. CDR3 sequence reads: CASSPKRADTQYF. The CDR3 DNA reads as TGCGCCAGCAGCCCGAAGAGAGCAGATACGCAGTATTTT.

The CDR3 sequence: CASSEGRNTYEQYF. The CDR3 bases are TGTGCCAGCAGCGAGGGCAGGAATACCTACGAGCAGTACTTC. The J gene is TRBJ2-7, the V gene TRBV9; unclear D gene. The germline CDR1 and CDR2 sequences are SGDLS and YYNGEE. Trimming removed 3 bases from V and 2 bases from J, with 12 bases in between. CDR3 size: 14 residues.

This sequence joins TRBV2 and TRBJ1-5, with D perhaps matching TRBD1 (5 bases). The V gene's germline CDR1 is SNHLY and CDR2 FYNNEI. V dropped 6 bases and J dropped 4 bases, with 10 bases sitting between them. The CDR3 covers 13 residues. CDR3 coding DNA: TGTGCCAGCAGCGTAAACAGGAATCAGCCCCAGCATTTT. Amino acid sequence: CASSVNRNQPQHF.

A note on this clone: One junction end does not reproduce the germline sequence, and a read error may be involved. This sequence joins TRBV7-7 and TRBJ2-3; D gene ambiguous. Per germline, CDR1 SSHAT and CDR2 FNYEAQ (reference sequence). The CDR3 loop spans 15 amino acids. CDR3 nucleotides: TGTGCTAGCAGCTTAGGCCTAGGGCCAACAGATACGCAGTATTTT. It encodes CASSLGLGPTDTQYF.

The chain joins TRBV4-1 to TRBJ1-5, with D maybe TRBD1 (6 bases). Trimming removed 4 bases at V and 7 bases at J, with 11 bases between. CDR3 length: 13 residues. Germline V gene sequence: CDR1 MGHRA, CDR2 YSYEKL. DNA of the CDR3: TGCGCCAGCAGCCGGGGGGGCGTCCAGCCCCAGCATTTT. It specifies CASSRGGVQPQHF.

The V and J genes are TRBV9 and TRBJ2-1; no clear D gene. Trimming took 4 bases from V and 8 from J, leaving 10 bases between them. CDR1 and CDR2 from the germline V gene are SGDLS and YYNGEE. There are 12 residues in the CDR3. CDR3 protein: CASSPQYDEQFF. The CDR3, as DNA: TGTGCCAGCAGCCCCCAGTACGATGAGCAGTTCTTC.

The J gene is TRBJ2-1, the V gene TRBV19, with 9 bases identical to TRBD1. Germline V gives CDR1 LNHDA, CDR2 SQIVND (reference sequence). This CDR3 comprises 16 residues. With 5 bases clipped from V and 5 bases from J, the junction kept 10 bases outside the gene matches. CDR3 in DNA: TGTGCCAGTAGTTCCCCTGACAGGGGGTACCACAATGAGCAGTTCTTC. Its translation: CASSSPDRGYHNEQFF.

CDR3 nucleotide sequence: TGTGCCAGCTCACCGGCGGGTCAGCCCCAGCATTTT. Its translation is CASSPAGQPQHF. The chain employs TRBV18 and TRBJ1-5; D gene uncertain. CDR1 and CDR2 from the germline V gene are KGHSH and LQKENI. Trimming shortened V by 3 bases and J by 6 bases, and 6 bases separated the two germline ends. This CDR3 has 12 amino acids. Drawing the rest from reference TRBV18 and TRBJ1-5, the complete variable domain is NAGVMQNPRHLVRRRGQEARLRCSPMKGHSHVYWYRQLPEEGLKFMVYLQKENIIDESGMPKERFSAEFPKEGPSILRIQQVVRGDSAAYFCASSPAGQPQHFGDGTRLSIL.

The chain couples TRBV20-1 to TRBJ1-2; D not certain. Germline V gene lookup returns CDR1 DFQATT and CDR2 SNEGSKA (reference sequence). V dropped 4 bases and J dropped 7 bases, with 10 bases sitting between them. The length of the CDR3 is 11 residues. CDR3 sequence reads: CSATLDLGYTF. The CDR3 DNA sequence: TGCAGTGCTACCTTGGACCTTGGCTACACCTTC.

The sample holds one count of this clone. The chain has TRBV7-8 and TRBJ1-5; 9 bases are shared with TRBD1. Unmatched junction bases numbered 3, after V lost 3 bases and J lost 6 bases. CDR1 and CDR2 (germline): SGHVS, FQNEAQ. This CDR3 region has 14 residues. CDR3 region: CASSFDRGVQPQHF. CDR3 DNA: TGTGCCAGCAGCTTCGACAGGGGGGTTCAGCCCCAGCATTTT.